Following are 11 T cell receptor beta chains from one sample sequenced in a study of cytomegalovirus exposure and HLA in healthy donors. The PCR contained 60 Vbeta and 13 Jbeta primers. Clones were read by immunoSEQ multiplex PCR, and TCRdb kept only the in-frame ones, dropping some. The clone table shows 38,000 or so clones, with the ten largest holding 6.2%. Sequencing was carried out using PBMCs. Source of these receptors: a man aged 25-40 years in good health and CMV-seronegative.

The genes are TRBV6-6 and TRBJ1-1, with 9 bases fitting TRBD1. V gave up 6 bases and J gave up 4 bases; unmatched junction bases: 6. The CDR3 totals 14 residues. Germline loops: CDR1 MNHNY, CDR2 SVGAGI (reference sequence). Written as DNA, the CDR3 is TGTGCCAGCAGCCAAGGACAGGGGAGCACTGAAGCTTTCTTT. It translates to CASSQGQGSTEAFF.

The DNA for the CDR3 is TGTGCCACCAGTGCCCAGGGGAAAAGCAATCAGCCCCAGCATTTT. Its protein is CATSAQGKSNQPQHF. The chain recombines TRBV15 with TRBJ1-5, with D tentatively TRBD1 (6 bases). Trimming pared 6 bases from V and 1 base from J, leaving 13 bases between. Germline CDR1 is LNHNV and CDR2 is YYDKDF (reference sequence). The length of the CDR3 is 15 residues. Combining the CDR3 with reference TRBV15 and TRBJ1-5 gives the whole variable domain DAMVIQNPRYQVTQFGKPVTLSCSQTLNHNVMYWYQQKSSQAPKLLFHYYDKDFNNEADTPDNFQSRRPNTSFCFLDIRSPGLGDTAMYLCATSAQGKSNQPQHFGDGTRLSIL.

V and J are TRBV6-5 and TRBJ2-7; 8 nucleotides agree with TRBD1. The CDR3 runs to 16 residues. Germline V gene data show CDR1 as MNHEY and CDR2 as SVGAGI. With V trimmed by 2 bases and J by 0 bases, 6 bases remained unmatched. This chain's CDR3 is CASSYGGQDSSYEQYF. As DNA, the CDR3 is TGTGCCAGCAGTTACGGGGGACAGGATAGCTCCTACGAGCAGTACTTC.

This chain links TRBV20-1 with TRBJ2-5; TRBD2 is a possible D gene (5 bases). V lost 5 bases, J lost 11 bases, and 15 bases lay in between. Per the germline V gene, CDR1 is DFQATT and CDR2 is SNEGSKA (reference sequence). The CDR3 is 11 residues long. In nucleotides, the CDR3 is TGCAGTGCTTCCGCGGGTAGGGAGCAGTACTTC. As protein: CSASAGREQYF.

The rearrangement joins TRBV5-1 to TRBJ2-1; TRBD1 matches 10 bases. The trim removed 4 bases at V and 6 bases at J, leaving 7 bases unmatched. Germline CDR1 SGHRS, CDR2 YFSETQ. The CDR3 has 15 residues. CDR3 sequence: CASSTPGTGVNEQFF. In DNA, the CDR3 is TGCGCCAGCAGCACACCCGGGACAGGGGTCAATGAGCAGTTCTTC. The complete variable domain, with remaining parts taken from reference TRBV5-1 and TRBJ2-1, reads KAGVTQTPRYLIKTRGQQVTLSCSPISGHRSVSWYQQTPGQGLQFLFEYFSETQRNKGNFPGRFSGRQFSNSRSEMNVSTLELGDSALYLCASSTPGTGVNEQFFGPGTRLTVL.

This chain links TRBV10-3 with TRBJ1-1; D possibly corresponds to TRBD1 (5 bases). Germline V CDR1 and CDR2: ENHRY, SYGVKD. Trimming removed 0 bases at V and 7 bases at J, with 18 bases between. The CDR3 totals 16 residues. CDR3 region: CAISESTRQGRGEAFF. The CDR3 DNA follows: TGTGCCATCAGTGAGTCGACTCGGCAGGGCCGAGGTGAAGCTTTCTTT.

CDR3 loop: CASISALAGETQYF. For the CDR3, the DNA is TGTGCCAGCATTTCAGCGCTAGCGGGGGAGACCCAGTACTTC. The rearrangement links TRBV28 to TRBJ2-5, with 9 positions matching TRBD2. The germline V gene encodes CDR1 MDHEN and CDR2 SYDVKM. V shed 7 bases, J shed 5 bases, and the junction held 8 bases outside the gene matches. This CDR3 has 14 residues.

J is TRBJ2-5 and V is TRBV7-6; maybe TRBD2 (5 bases). V lost 4 bases and J lost 1, with 7 bases in between. CDR1 and CDR2 from the germline V gene are SGHVS and FNYEAQ. The CDR3 has 13 amino acids. CDR3 DNA sequence: TGTGCCAGCAGCTCGACTATCCAAGAGACCCAGTACTTC. It codes for CASSSTIQETQYF.

The rearrangement joins TRBV19 to TRBJ2-2; TRBD1 matches at 7 bases. From germline, CDR1 is LNHDA and CDR2 SQIVND (reference sequence). With 3 bases clipped from V and 5 bases from J, the junction kept 3 bases outside the gene matches. The CDR3 is made up of 14 amino acids. The CDR3 DNA reads as TGTGCCAGTAGTATTCAGGGGGAGACCGGGGAGCTGTTTTTT. Protein product: CASSIQGETGELFF.

V and J are TRBV19 and TRBJ1-3; 9 bases line up with TRBD1. Looked up from germline, CDR1 is LNHDA and CDR2 is SQIVND (reference sequence). The CDR3 is 16 amino acids. The trim removed 5 bases at V and 0 bases at J, leaving 5 bases unmatched. CDR3 nucleotide sequence: TGTGCCAGTAGTCTCGACAGGGGGGTCTCTGGAAACACCATATATTTT. This gives the protein CASSLDRGVSGNTIYF.

The chain joins TRBV5-1 to TRBJ2-7, with D perhaps TRBD2 (5 bases). Trimming took 3 bases from V and 0 from J, leaving 16 bases between them. Germline V CDR1 and CDR2: SGHRS, YFSETQ. The CDR3 has 16 residues. The CDR3 nucleotides read TGCGCCAGCAGCTCCGGGATCGGGGTCGTCTCCTACGAGCAGTACTTC. Its protein product is CASSSGIGVVSYEQYF.